The sequence of this T cell receptor beta chain was determined in a study of cytomegalovirus exposure and HLA in healthy donors. Study background: Within an early data release were about 85 million unique TCRs drawn from HLA-typed donors.

Concerning this clone: Its antigen remains unidentified.

Study findings and constraints: Later, TCR association rates were found to vary by HLA locus, highest for DRB1 and lowest for HLA-C. Within an earlier analysis, most TCR beta V segments proved productive either about 87% or about 30% of the time.

With 5 bases clipped from V and 0 bases from J, the junction kept 7 bases outside the gene matches. Germline V gene data show CDR1 as MDHEN and CDR2 as SYDVKM. The CDR3 consists of 15 residues. PCR amplification relied on 60 Vbeta primers (plus 13 Jbeta primers). The protocol was immunoSEQ multiplex PCR, while the TCRdb copy is restricted to in-frame clones and leaves out a portion. The sample includes some 160,000 clones, more than 60% seen only once; the top ten take 7%. J is TRBJ2-7 and V is TRBV28, with TRBD1 matching 7 bases. Material: PBMCs. This clonotype was sampled from a woman in her 40s in good health and CMV-seropositive. The CDR3: CASSESRDSSYEQYF. The DNA for the CDR3 is TGTGCCAGCAGTGAATCCCGGGACAGCTCCTACGAGCAGTACTTC.